A selection of T cell receptor beta chains follows, all from one sample in a study of blood T cell repertoires in COVID-19. Using immunoSEQ multiplex PCR, the repertoire was profiled, and TCRdb retains in-frame clones only, with some absent. Of fewer than 350,000 clones in the sample, about 83% were seen once. The sequenced material came from PBMCs or T cells enriched from blood (not recorded which). These receptors all stem from a woman in her thirties or forties who had recovered from COVID-19. Both conserved end residues are part of each CDR3. Fields, in order: clone size, J gene, D gene, CDR3 length, V gene, CDR3 protein, CDR3 DNA. The D gene is left open where the match is weak. Rows give clone size only sometimes, using once, few, many, or a class for an expanded clone.

size: .; J: TRBJ2-3; D: TRBD2; length: 16; V: TRBV10-3; CDR3: CAIRPTGAGETDTQYF; DNA: TGTGCCATCAGACCCACGGGAGCGGGGGAAACAGATACGCAGTATTTT
size: .; J: TRBJ2-3; D: .; length: 14; V: TRBV27; CDR3: CASSFSPSQGTQYF; DNA: TGTGCCAGCAGTTTCTCCCCCAGTCAGGGTACGCAGTATTTT
size: .; J: TRBJ2-3; D: .; length: 14; V: TRBV6-1; CDR3: CASSEGSGTDTQYF; DNA: TGTGCCAGCAGTGAAGGGAGTGGAACAGATACGCAGTATTTT
size: once; J: TRBJ1-2; D: .; length: 16; V: TRBV27; CDR3: CASSLSPGGGWDGYTF; DNA: TGTGCCAGCAGTTTATCCCCGGGGGGCGGGTGGGACGGCTACACCTTC
size: .; J: TRBJ1-6; D: .; length: 14; V: TRBV6-5; CDR3: CASTHKTYNSPLHF; DNA: TGTGCCAGCACACACAAGACCTATAATTCACCCCTCCACTTT
size: few; J: TRBJ1-4; D: TRBD1; length: 16; V: TRBV19; CDR3: CASSDLTGATNEKLFF; DNA: TGTGCCAGTAGTGACTTGACAGGGGCAACTAATGAAAAACTGTTTTTT
size: .; J: TRBJ2-7; D: TRBD1; length: 14; V: TRBV11-2; CDR3: CASSQDRGTYEQYF; DNA: TGTGCCAGCAGCCAGGACAGGGGTACGTACGAGCAGTACTTC
size: once; J: TRBJ2-1; D: TRBD1; length: 13; V: TRBV5-1; CDR3: CASSLDRGVEQFF; DNA: TGCGCCAGCAGCCTGGACAGGGGAGTAGAGCAGTTCTTC
size: .; J: TRBJ1-6; D: .; length: 15; V: TRBV7-3; CDR3: CASSLTPAEGSPLHF; DNA: TGTGCCAGCAGCTTAACCCCCGCGGAGGGATCACCCCTCCACTTT
size: .; J: TRBJ1-2; D: TRBD1; length: 14; V: TRBV6-5; CDR3: CASTGQGWNYGYTF; DNA: TGTGCCAGCACCGGACAGGGTTGGAATTATGGCTACACCTTC
size: .; J: TRBJ1-3; D: TRBD1; length: 16; V: TRBV19; CDR3: CASSIGQGSSGNTIYF; DNA: TGTGCCAGTAGTATCGGACAGGGAAGCTCTGGAAACACCATATATTTT
size: .; J: TRBJ1-4; D: TRBD1; length: 14; V: TRBV28; CDR3: CASSLYRGAEKLFF; DNA: TGTGCCAGCAGTTTATACAGGGGGGCTGAAAAACTGTTTTTT
size: .; J: TRBJ2-5; D: TRBD2; length: 12; V: TRBV30; CDR3: CAWTLLAGAQNF; DNA: TGTGCCTGGACCCTCCTAGCGGGAGCGCAGAACTTC
size: few; J: TRBJ1-2; D: TRBD1; length: 13; V: TRBV10-3; CDR3: CAITRPGQTYYTF; DNA: TGTGCCATCACCAGGCCGGGACAGACCTACTACACCTTC
size: once; J: TRBJ2-2; D: TRBD2; length: 15; V: TRBV11-2; CDR3: CASSILAGGSGELFF; DNA: TGTGCCAGCAGCATCTTAGCGGGAGGGAGCGGGGAGCTGTTTTTT
size: .; J: TRBJ1-5; D: .; length: 14; V: TRBV2; CDR3: CASSENLSNQPQHF; DNA: TGTGCCAGCAGTGAAAATCTAAGCAATCAGCCCCAGCATTTT
size: .; J: TRBJ2-1; D: .; length: 14; V: TRBV30; CDR3: CAWSVFTVNNEQFF; DNA: TGTGCCTGGAGTGTATTCACAGTAAACAATGAGCAGTTCTTC
size: once; J: TRBJ2-1; D: TRBD2; length: 17; V: TRBV14; CDR3: CASSQEIGLAGYNEQFF; DNA: TGTGCCAGCAGCCAAGAAATAGGGTTAGCGGGGTACAATGAGCAGTTCTTC
size: .; J: TRBJ2-7; D: TRBD1; length: 13; V: TRBV7-8; CDR3: CASSRDRDSEQYF; DNA: TGTGCCAGCAGCCGGGACAGGGACAGCGAGCAGTACTTC
size: .; J: TRBJ1-6; D: TRBD1; length: 17; V: TRBV4-2; CDR3: CASSQAVRQGADSPLHF; DNA: TGTGCCAGCAGCCAAGCCGTAAGACAGGGGGCCGATTCACCCCTCCACTTT
size: .; J: TRBJ1-5; D: .; length: 13; V: TRBV12-3/TRBV12-4; CDR3: CASSDGEGQPQHF; DNA: TGTGCCAGCTCCGATGGGGAGGGTCAGCCCCAGCATTTT
size: .; J: TRBJ1-6; D: .; length: 15; V: TRBV6-2/TRBV6-3; CDR3: CASSYGRARRSPLHF; DNA: TGTGCCAGCAGTTACGGCCGCGCTCGGAGATCACCCCTCCACTTT
size: .; J: TRBJ1-5; D: .; length: 16; V: TRBV21-1; CDR3: CASSKEERRPNQPQHF; DNA: TGTGCCAGCAGCAAAGAAGAGCGAAGACCCAATCAGCCCCAGCATTTT
size: .; J: TRBJ1-4; D: TRBD1; length: 14; V: TRBV7-8; CDR3: CASSPEDRGEKLFF; DNA: TGTGCCAGCAGCCCCGAGGACAGGGGTGAAAAACTGTTTTTT
size: .; J: TRBJ1-5; D: .; length: 14; V: TRBV6-2/TRBV6-3; CDR3: CASSSLLRDQPQHF; DNA: TGTGCCAGCAGCAGTCTACTAAGAGATCAGCCCCAGCATTTT
size: .; J: TRBJ1-5; D: .; length: 13; V: TRBV28; CDR3: CASSWALNQPQHF; DNA: TGTGCCAGCAGTTGGGCCTTAAATCAGCCCCAGCATTTT
size: .; J: TRBJ1-2; D: .; length: 13; V: TRBV2; CDR3: CASRSGQAYGYTF; DNA: TGTGCCAGCAGGTCGGGACAAGCCTATGGCTACACCTTC
size: once; J: TRBJ1-6; D: .; length: 17; V: TRBV14; CDR3: CASSQATQGPRGSPLHF; DNA: TGTGCCAGCAGCCAGGCAACCCAGGGGCCTCGGGGTTCACCCCTCCACTTT
size: .; J: TRBJ2-4; D: .; length: 16; V: TRBV10-3; CDR3: CAISELSFRAKNIQYF; DNA: TGTGCCATCAGTGAGCTTAGCTTCAGAGCCAAAAACATTCAGTACTTC
size: .; J: TRBJ1-2; D: TRBD1; length: 15; V: TRBV28; CDR3: CASSFPGTGGKGYTF; DNA: TGTGCCAGCAGTTTTCCGGGGACAGGGGGCAAGGGCTACACCTTC
size: .; J: TRBJ2-3; D: TRBD2; length: 16; V: TRBV7-9; CDR3: CASSQLQAGVADTQYF; DNA: TGTGCCAGCAGCCAACTTCAAGCGGGAGTTGCAGATACGCAGTATTTT
size: .; J: TRBJ2-7; D: .; length: 13; V: TRBV12-3/TRBV12-4; CDR3: CASTGTQVYEQYF; DNA: TGTGCCAGCACCGGGACACAAGTATACGAGCAGTACTTC
size: .; J: TRBJ1-3; D: .; length: 12; V: TRBV12-3/TRBV12-4; CDR3: CASPGLGNTIYF; DNA: TGTGCCAGCCCGGGACTCGGAAACACCATATATTTT
size: few; J: TRBJ1-4; D: TRBD1; length: 14; V: TRBV28; CDR3: CASSPQGSNEKLFF; DNA: TGTGCCAGCAGTCCACAGGGGTCTAATGAAAAACTGTTTTTT
size: .; J: TRBJ2-7; D: .; length: 14; V: TRBV9; CDR3: CASSVGQRTYEQYF; DNA: TGTGCCAGCAGCGTAGGGCAGCGAACCTACGAGCAGTACTTC
size: .; J: TRBJ2-1; D: .; length: 14; V: TRBV7-2; CDR3: CASTRDTIMGEQFF; DNA: TGTGCCAGTACCCGGGACACTATAATGGGTGAGCAGTTCTTC
size: .; J: TRBJ2-7; D: TRBD1; length: 14; V: TRBV12-5; CDR3: CASAPWDSPYEQYF; DNA: TGTGCTAGTGCCCCCTGGGACAGCCCCTACGAGCAGTACTTC
size: .; J: TRBJ2-5; D: TRBD2; length: 14; V: TRBV7-2; CDR3: CASSLSGDKETQYF; DNA: TGTGCCAGCAGCTTAAGCGGGGATAAAGAGACCCAGTACTTC
size: .; J: TRBJ2-7; D: .; length: 13; V: TRBV6-5; CDR3: CASSYRESYEQYF; DNA: TGTGCCAGCAGTTACCGGGAGTCCTACGAGCAGTACTTC
size: .; J: TRBJ2-7; D: TRBD2; length: 15; V: TRBV15; CDR3: CATSGGGAPGDEQYF; DNA: TGTGCCACCAGCGGGGGAGGGGCTCCGGGTGACGAGCAGTACTTC
size: .; J: TRBJ2-1; D: TRBD2; length: 15; V: TRBV15; CDR3: CATSRDGGSPNEQFF; DNA: TGTGCCACCAGCAGAGACGGGGGGTCACCCAATGAGCAGTTCTTC
size: .; J: TRBJ2-2; D: .; length: 14; V: TRBV29-1; CDR3: CSVGFPGGTGELFF; DNA: TGCAGCGTTGGGTTCCCTGGGGGGACCGGGGAGCTGTTTTTT
size: .; J: TRBJ1-2; D: TRBD1; length: 14; V: TRBV27; CDR3: CASRADRIGYGYTF; DNA: TGTGCCAGCAGGGCGGACAGGATAGGTTATGGCTACACCTTC
size: .; J: TRBJ2-5; D: .; length: 15; V: TRBV11-1; CDR3: CASSSLPGVRETQYF; DNA: TGTGCCAGCAGCTCTCTTCCGGGGGTTAGAGAGACCCAGTACTTC
size: .; J: TRBJ1-1; D: .; length: 11; V: TRBV30; CDR3: CAFSRNTEAFF; DNA: TGTGCCTTCTCTAGGAACACTGAAGCTTTCTTT
size: .; J: TRBJ2-7; D: TRBD1; length: 15; V: TRBV28; CDR3: CASRDHRGLFREQYF; DNA: TGTGCCAGCAGGGATCACAGGGGGCTATTTAGAGAGCAGTACTTC
size: .; J: TRBJ1-2; D: .; length: 16; V: TRBV4-1; CDR3: CASSQGGGMESYGYTF; DNA: TGCGCCAGCAGCCAAGGAGGAGGAATGGAGAGCTATGGCTACACCTTC
size: .; J: TRBJ2-7; D: TRBD2; length: 16; V: TRBV16; CDR3: CASSQSGREVGYEQYF; DNA: TGTGCCAGCAGCCAATCGGGCCGGGAGGTGGGATACGAGCAGTACTTC
size: .; J: TRBJ1-5; D: .; length: 18; V: TRBV19; CDR3: CASSIGRGSTKNYQPQHF; DNA: TGTGCCAGTAGTATTGGCCGCGGGTCGACAAAGAATTATCAGCCCCAGCATTTT
size: .; J: TRBJ1-4; D: TRBD1; length: 14; V: TRBV7-9; CDR3: CASSTGGGEEKLFF; DNA: TGTGCCAGCAGCACAGGGGGCGGAGAGGAAAAACTGTTTTTT
size: .; J: TRBJ1-1; D: .; length: 17; V: TRBV12-5; CDR3: CASGLETAAQGNTEAFF; DNA: TGTGCTAGTGGTTTGGAGACAGCAGCCCAGGGGAACACTGAAGCTTTCTTT
size: .; J: TRBJ2-3; D: .; length: 14; V: TRBV14; CDR3: CASSQDRMGGRTKF; DNA: TGTGCCAGCAGCCAAGATCGTATGGGGGGACGGACTAAGTTT
size: .; J: TRBJ1-2; D: .; length: 13; V: TRBV28; CDR3: CASGTENNYGYTF; DNA: TGTGCCAGCGGTACAGAGAATAACTATGGCTACACCTTC
size: few; J: TRBJ1-3; D: .; length: 14; V: TRBV28; CDR3: CASIDRSSGNTIYF; DNA: TGTGCCAGCATCGACAGGAGCTCTGGAAACACCATATATTTT
size: .; J: TRBJ2-5; D: .; length: 13; V: TRBV7-2; CDR3: CASSSGELETQYF; DNA: TGTGCCAGCAGCTCGGGGGAGTTAGAGACCCAGTACTTC
size: .; J: TRBJ2-1; D: TRBD2; length: 15; V: TRBV18; CDR3: CASSDRLASYNEQFF; DNA: TGTGCCAGCTCAGATCGACTAGCGTCGTACAATGAGCAGTTCTTC
size: .; J: TRBJ2-1; D: TRBD1; length: 16; V: TRBV3-1/TRBV3-2; CDR3: CASSQDRDRGYNEQFF; DNA: TGTGCCAGCAGCCAAGATCGGGACAGGGGATACAATGAGCAGTTCTTC
size: .; J: TRBJ2-7; D: .; length: 14; V: TRBV4-1; CDR3: CASSQVGRIYEQYF; DNA: TGCGCCAGCAGCCAAGTGGGCAGGATTTACGAGCAGTACTTC
size: once; J: TRBJ1-5; D: TRBD1; length: 15; V: TRBV19; CDR3: CASSRTGDSNQPQHF; DNA: TGTGCCAGTAGCCGGACAGGGGATAGCAATCAGCCCCAGCATTTT